What follows is one T cell receptor beta chain and its context. As yet, its antigen is unknown. Time point noted: persistent/refractory GD, antithyroid drugs over 5 years with positive TRAb. PBMCs were the source of the RNA used for TCR sequencing. The authors drew patients from an endocrinology department in Xi'an, China. This sample stems from a study of regulatory T cells in long-lasting Graves disease. Study-wide results and caveats: Investigators studied peripheral blood only, not thyroid tissue. Patients with persistent disease shared some 2,900 public clonotypes, outpacing the approximately 920 shared by new patients. Repertoires from persistent disease leaned toward TRBV28, TRBJ1-2 and TRBJ2-5.

Germline V lookup: CDR1 LNHDA, CDR2 SQIVND (reference sequence). CDR3 length equals 13 residues. V gave up 3 bases and J gave up 6 bases, with 11 bases separating them. Both iRepertoire HTBI primers and Arm-PCR of CDR3 regions were used to build the TCR beta libraries. TCRdb reprocessed the multiplex PCR reads via MiXCR and lists one record per CDR3 protein. The profile shows almost 350,000 distinct CDR3 sequences, around 19% of them singletons. This material consisted of peripheral blood mononuclear cells (PBMCs), taken when the disease was refractory, from a patient treated with antithyroid drugs. This TCR was sampled from a female donor with Graves disease. The chain has TRBV19 and TRBJ1-1, with D uncertain. The CDR3 sequence: CASSISWKAEAFF. The CDR3 nucleotides are TGTGCCAGTAGTATCAGCTGGAAGGCTGAAGCTTTCTTT.